The next 21 T cell receptor beta chains were all read from a single sample in a study of cytomegalovirus exposure and HLA in healthy donors. 60 Vbeta and 13 Jbeta primers were used in PCR. The data were produced by immunoSEQ multiplex PCR, yet TCRdb's version contains in-frame clones alone and is incomplete. The table includes more than 100,000 clones, about 73% detected once. Material for sequencing was PBMCs. The receptors come from a woman in her thirties or forties in good health and CMV-seropositive.

Written as DNA, the CDR3 is TGTGCCATCAGTGAGGGGGCGCGTGGATTGGCTTTCTTT. Translating it yields CAISEGARGLAFF. The chain has TRBV10-3 and TRBJ1-1; TRBD1 is a possible D gene (5 bases). The V gene's germline CDR1 is ENHRY and CDR2 SYGVKD. The CDR3 totals 13 residues. V shed 2 bases and J shed 11 bases, with 15 bases lying between them.

The chain joins TRBV6-6 to TRBJ2-2; tentative D call: TRBD2 (6 bases). Trimming removed 0 bases at V and 5 bases at J, with 10 bases between. The CDR3 contains 15 residues. Germline assignment: CDR1 MNHNY and CDR2 SVGAGI (reference sequence). CDR3 DNA sequence: TGTGCCAGCAGTTACTCGGGGGGAGGTACCGGGGAGCTGTTTTTT. Amino acid sequence: CASSYSGGGTGELFF.

The rearrangement links TRBV4-2 to TRBJ2-7; 7 nucleotides align to TRBD2. Germline assignment: CDR1 LGHNA and CDR2 YNFKEQ. Trimming took 1 base from V and 5 from J; bases not matched to a gene: 2. The CDR3 is 13 amino acids. The CDR3 here is CASSQGGGNEQYF. Written as DNA, the CDR3 is TGTGCCAGCAGCCAAGGCGGGGGAAACGAGCAGTACTTC.

This clone was picked up many times. This chain connects TRBV6-1 to TRBJ1-1, with D perhaps matching TRBD1 (5 bases). CDR1 MNHNS and CDR2 SASEGT come from the germline V gene. The CDR3 consists of 15 residues. Trimming took off 4 bases at V and 5 bases at J, with 17 bases between the two ends. The CDR3 region is CASSVAGSFWTEAFF. The CDR3 DNA sequence: TGTGCCAGCAGTGTAGCAGGGAGTTTTTGGACTGAAGCTTTCTTT.

The rearrangement links TRBV4-3 to TRBJ1-6; no reliable D call. CDR3 size: 16 residues. Trimming took off 6 bases at V and 0 bases at J, with 12 bases between the two ends. The germline CDR1 and CDR2 sequences are LGHNA and YSLEER. The CDR3 sequence is CASSRSGSSYNSPLHF. The CDR3 DNA sequence: TGCGCCAGCAGTCGCAGCGGGAGCTCCTATAATTCACCCCTCCACTTT.

This chain joins TRBV12-5 and TRBJ1-3; D remains unclear. The V end lost 3 bases, the J end lost 2 bases, and 5 bases lay between the germline ends. The CDR3 is 13 amino acids. CDR1 and CDR2 from the germline V gene are LGHNT and FRNRAP. The CDR3 region is CASGLQPGNTIYF. The CDR3 DNA follows: TGTGCTAGTGGTTTACAACCTGGAAACACCATATATTTT.

This chain links TRBV11-3 with TRBJ2-7, with D maybe TRBD2 (6 bases). The CDR3 sequence is 13 residues long. Trimming removed 3 bases at V and 2 bases at J, with 8 bases between. Germline V CDR1 and CDR2: SGHNT, YENEEA. CDR3 amino acids: CASSLGGTYEQYF. CDR3 DNA sequence: TGTGCCAGCAGCTTGGGAGGAACCTACGAGCAGTACTTC.

This clone was observed a handful of times. The rearrangement links TRBV7-2 to TRBJ2-5, with D possibly matching TRBD1 (5 bases). This CDR3 is built from 16 residues. Germline lookup yields CDR1 SGHTA and CDR2 FQGNSA. Between the trimmed V and J ends, which lost 2 bases and 0 bases, there was a span of 13 bases. CDR3 sequence: CASSLSYRLYQETQYF. CDR3 in DNA: TGTGCCAGCAGCTTAAGTTACAGGCTGTACCAAGAGACCCAGTACTTC.

The chain is built from TRBV29-1 and TRBJ2-3, with 7 positions matching TRBD1. CDR1 is SQVTM and CDR2 is ANQGSEA in the germline V gene. This CDR3 region has 16 residues. The trim removed 5 bases at V and 0 bases at J, leaving 11 bases unmatched. For the CDR3, the DNA is TGCAGCGTTCTCGAATACAGGGGTACTAGCACAGATACGCAGTATTTT. Encoded protein: CSVLEYRGTSTDTQYF.

This sequence joins TRBV5-6 and TRBJ2-7, with 8 bases lining up with TRBD1. The CDR3 is 15 amino acids. With V trimmed by 4 bases and J by 6 bases, 12 bases remained unmatched. Germline CDR1 is SGHDT and CDR2 is YYEEEE. CDR3 DNA: TGTGCCAGCAGCCCATTGGGCAGGGGGCAAAGCGAGCAGTACTTC. This translates into CASSPLGRGQSEQYF.

This sequence joins TRBV7-2 and TRBJ2-3, with unresolved D. The length of the CDR3 is 14 residues. In germline, CDR1 is SGHTA, CDR2 FQGNSA. V shed 3 bases and J shed 0 bases, with 7 bases lying between them. The CDR3 spells CASSFPTSTDTQYF. The CDR3 coding sequence is TGTGCCAGCAGCTTCCCGACTAGCACAGATACGCAGTATTTT.

The chain has TRBV18 and TRBJ1-5; D perhaps matches TRBD1 (5 bases). V shed 2 bases and J shed 3 bases, with 8 bases lying between them. The CDR3 contains 14 residues. CDR1 is KGHSH, CDR2 LQKENI, per germline. The CDR3 bases are TGTGCCAGCTCACCATCAGGGAACAATCAGCCCCAGCATTTT. Protein sequence: CASSPSGNNQPQHF.

The rearrangement joins TRBV6-5 to TRBJ1-1, with unresolved D. The CDR3 loop spans 13 amino acids. Trimming took off 6 bases at V and 6 bases at J, with 14 bases between the two ends. CDR1 is MNHEY and CDR2 is SVGAGI in the germline V gene. In DNA form, the CDR3 reads TGTGCCAGCAGCATAGGTTGGAGCCCTGAAGCTTTCTTT. Protein: CASSIGWSPEAFF.

The chain joins TRBV27 to TRBJ1-1; the match to TRBD1 covers 9 bases. This CDR3 spans 15 amino acids. J lost 4 bases, V lost 5 bases, and 8 bases had no gene match. Germline CDR1 and CDR2: MNHEY and SMNVEV (reference sequence). CDR3 in DNA: TGTGCCAGCAGTCCATGGGACAGGGTAGGCACTGAAGCTTTCTTT. As protein: CASSPWDRVGTEAFF.

The chain employs TRBV7-9 and TRBJ1-2; tentative D call: TRBD1 (6 bases). Between the trimmed V and J ends, which lost 5 bases and 6 bases, there was a span of 13 bases. CDR1 and CDR2 from the germline V gene are SEHNR and FQNEAQ (reference sequence). The CDR3 totals 13 residues. The CDR3 loop is CASSVRGADGYTF. In DNA, the CDR3 is TGTGCCAGCAGCGTACGGGGGGCCGATGGCTACACCTTC.

The V gene is TRBV4-2, the J gene TRBJ2-5; D possibly corresponds to TRBD1 (6 bases). There are 15 residues in the CDR3. Germline CDR1 is LGHNA and CDR2 is YNFKEQ. Trimming removed 0 bases from V and 2 bases from J, with 10 bases in between. The DNA for the CDR3 is TGTGCCAGCAGCCAAGAGGGGGCCAGGCAAGAGACCCAGTACTTC. This codes for CASSQEGARQETQYF.

The CDR3 region has the DNA TGCGCCAGCAGCCGGACTAGCGGAACCTACGAGCAGTACTTC. This translates into CASSRTSGTYEQYF. This chain links TRBV5-1 with TRBJ2-7, with 10 bases lining up with TRBD2. Germline CDR1 and CDR2: SGHRS and YFSETQ. With 4 bases clipped from V and 2 bases from J, the junction kept 3 bases outside the gene matches. The CDR3 has 14 residues.

This sequence joins TRBV5-1 and TRBJ2-5; 7 nucleotides align to TRBD1. Germline CDR1 and CDR2: SGHRS and YFSETQ. The CDR3 contains 13 residues. V lost 4 bases, J lost 7 bases, and 7 bases stayed unmatched. The CDR3 sequence: CASSLQGDGTQYF. The CDR3 nucleotides are TGCGCCAGCAGCCTCCAGGGGGATGGGACCCAGTACTTC.

This sequence joins TRBV10-3 and TRBJ1-4, with D maybe TRBD1 (6 bases). V lost 7 bases, J lost 0 bases, and 12 bases lay in between. CDR3 length: 15 amino acids. Germline V lookup: CDR1 ENHRY, CDR2 SYGVKD. CDR3 sequence (DNA): TGTGCCATCAAACGGGACATCTCAACTAATGAAAAACTGTTTTTT. Its translation is CAIKRDISTNEKLFF.

In nucleotides, the CDR3 is TGTGCCAGCAGGACAGGGGGCCACTATGGCTACACCTTC. This encodes CASRTGGHYGYTF. The rearrangement uses TRBV6-1 and TRBJ1-2, with 10 bases identical to TRBD1. Germline values: CDR1 MNHNS, CDR2 SASEGT. V shed 6 bases, J shed 3 bases, and the junction held 1 base outside the gene matches. The CDR3 loop spans 13 amino acids.

V gene TRBV6-6 combines with J gene TRBJ1-2; D is uncertain. V was trimmed by 5 bases and J by 7 bases, leaving 11 bases between them. Germline CDR1 and CDR2: MNHNY and SVGAGI (reference sequence). The CDR3 sequence is 12 residues long. The CDR3 reads CASSPGIPGYTF. The CDR3 DNA sequence: TGTGCCAGCAGTCCGGGTATCCCTGGCTACACCTTC.